These 8 T cell receptor beta chains came from one sample sequenced in a study of tumor and adjacent non-tumor tissue in lung cancer. TCRbeta libraries were built with three rounds of nested PCR, modified from ARM-PCR. TCRdb re-called the multiplex PCR reads with MiXCR, one entry per CDR3 protein. The sample holds some 100,000 distinct CDR3 sequences, 75% seen once. This sample's RNA came from whole unsorted tissue. Material for sequencing was lung tumor tissue. The receptors originated from a woman in her sixties or seventies with non-small cell lung cancer.

With respect to this clonotype: A read error may produce the germline difference seen at one junction end. The chain joins TRBV6-6 to TRBJ2-2; 10 bases are shared with TRBD1. The length of the CDR3 is 13 residues. Germline V gene sequence: CDR1 MNHNY, CDR2 SVGAGI (reference sequence). This CDR3 reads CASSDRGPGKLFF. DNA for the CDR3: TGTGCCAGCAGTGACAGGGGGCCCGGGAAGCTGTTTTTT.

The J gene is TRBJ2-7, the V gene TRBV20-1; D is possibly TRBD1 or TRBD2 (5 bases each). The germline V gene encodes CDR1 DFQATT and CDR2 SNEGSKA (reference sequence). This CDR3 has 13 residues. Trimming left V 5 bases short and J 0 bases short, with 11 bases between. The CDR3 DNA reads TGCAGTGCTGGGACGGAAAGCTCCTACGAGCAGTACTTC. Encoded protein: CSAGTESSYEQYF.

Concerning this clonotype itself: One end of the junction varies from germline; a read error may be responsible. J is TRBJ2-1 and V is TRBV20-1; D is unclear. Germline CDR1 is DFQATT and CDR2 is SNEGSKA (reference sequence). CDR3 size: 13 residues. CDR3 sequence (DNA): TGCAGTGCTAGAAGAAACCAATACAATGAGCACTTCTTC. This encodes CSARRNQYNEHFF.

Turning to this clonotype: Since a much larger clone is just one base distant, this may be a read error. This sequence joins TRBV20-1 and TRBJ1-1; D is unclear. V shed 6 bases and J shed 0 bases, with 26 bases lying between them. Per the germline V gene, CDR1 is DFQATT and CDR2 is SNEGSKA (reference sequence). This CDR3 spans 18 amino acids. CDR3 nucleotide sequence: TGCAGTGCCTCAGGCTTTATCAGAATCTCGCTTATGAACACTGAAGCTTTCTTT. This translates into CSASGFIRISLMNTEAFF.

This clonotype was recorded once. A much larger clonotype is one base distant, so this may be a read error. This chain connects TRBV6-1 to TRBJ1-3; D is uncertain. The CDR3 is made up of 17 amino acids. Germline V CDR1 and CDR2: MNHNS, SASEGT. The CDR3 nucleotides are TGTGCCAGCAGAGAAGGTCCTGCTAGCAGCTCTGGAAACACCATATATTTT. Translating it yields CASREGPASSSGNTIYF.

The V call is TRBV20-1, the J call TRBJ1-4; tentatively, D is TRBD1 (5 bases). The length of the CDR3 is 19 residues. V dropped 2 bases and J dropped 0 bases, with 22 bases sitting between them. Per the germline V gene, CDR1 is DFQATT and CDR2 is SNEGSKA (reference sequence). The CDR3 region is CSARLGEPGGSATNEKLFF. The CDR3 coding sequence is TGCAGTGCTAGATTAGGGGAGCCCGGGGGGAGCGCAACTAATGAAAAACTGTTTTTT.

On this clonotype itself: A junction boundary mismatches the germline segment, possibly from a read error. The rearrangement links TRBV11-2 to TRBJ2-3, with 8 bases aligning to TRBD2. Germline CDR1 and CDR2: SGHAT and FQNNGV. The CDR3 covers 14 residues. The CDR3 DNA sequence: TGTGCCAGCAGCATGGGACTAGTCACAGATACGAAGTATTTT. It codes for CASSMGLVTDTKYF.

A note on this clonotype: A much larger clone is a single base away; this may be a read error. This chain connects TRBV4-1 to TRBJ1-4; TRBD1 matches 7 bases. Germline V lookup: CDR1 MGHRA, CDR2 YSYEKL. This CDR3 region has 16 residues. Germline trimming cut 0 bases from V and 8 bases from J; bases unmatched to any gene: 9. The CDR3 sequence: CASSQDLSGGGEKLFF. CDR3 coding DNA: TGCGCCAGCAGCCAAGATCTTTCAGGGGGAGGAGAAAAACTGTTTTTT.